The sequence of this T cell receptor beta chain was determined in a study of early T cells in non-severe SARS-CoV-2 infection (dated by TCRdb to the early 2020s). For context, the study as a whole: Because TCR sequencing relied on bulk RNA taken from unsorted whole blood, pairing of alpha and beta chains was not possible. General study outcomes and caveats: VDJdb matching was skewed toward anti-spike CD8 responses, so virus-specific expansions were likely underestimated and private and CD4 specificities were missed.

This clonotype was detected a few times. Its antigen specificity is not known. No qualities accompany the bases; no much larger clone lies one base away. The study was a case-control design nested within a healthcare worker cohort in London, UK, with weekly nasopharyngeal swab PCR tests and blood sampling. Healthcare workers were enrolled in the week of the UK lockdown, from 23 to 31 March 2020, and were followed every week for up to about 16 weeks. The library was made by 5' RACE. For sequencing, a NextSeq 500 was employed. In the TCR library protocol, unique molecular identifiers were attached to individual cDNA molecules to correct for PCR bias and sequencing error. Sequencing covered both TCR alpha and beta chains, and within each sample the abundances of alpha and beta sequences were tightly co-correlated. The paper's processing steps were these. Decombinator V4 was used to annotate the V gene, J gene and CDR3 of the TCR sequences. Expanded TCRs were defined as changing significantly between any two time points under a Poisson model with p below 0.0001. Abundances of TCRs were expressed as counts per million after normalisation to the total number of TCRs sequenced in each sample. MAIT TCRs were defined by TRAV1-2 paired with TRAJ12, TRAJ20 or TRAJ33, and iNKT TCRs by TRAV10 paired with TRAJ18. VDJdb, accessed on 1 November 2021, was searched for TCRs annotated for CMV, EBV and SARS-CoV-2, and TCRs annotated for more than one antigen were excluded. TCRdb ran its own pipeline on the public reads, namely fastp trimming at Q25 and MiXCR clone calling, and kept in-frame beta chains. Each CDR3 protein appears once, grouped with its most common genes and DNA. TCRdb's processing, not the authors' own work, is the source of the V and J calls. Within this sample are approximately 47,000 distinct CDR3 sequences, with over 5% of them counted one time only. 6% to 8.5% of the sample is held by the ten biggest clonotypes.

The CDR3 measures 15 amino acids from cysteine to phenylalanine. Only the CDR3 part of the read is kept: 45 bases, read in frame from the first base. The germline V gene (reference sequence) sets CDR1 to SGHNT and CDR2 to YYREEE. Germline trimming amounts to 4 bases on V and 4 bases on J, with 7 as the count of junction bases outside the gene matches. The clonotype comes from an adult who was a healthcare worker with PCR-confirmed SARS-CoV-2 infection or an uninfected control (not recorded which). This sample comprised whole blood, obtained at baseline. The chain uses TRBV5-4 and TRBJ2-1; 8 nucleotides in the junction match TRBD2. This receptor has the CDR3 CASSIQTSAYNEQFF. DNA sequence: TGTGCCAGCAGCATTCAGACTAGCGCGTACAATGAGCAGTTCTTC.